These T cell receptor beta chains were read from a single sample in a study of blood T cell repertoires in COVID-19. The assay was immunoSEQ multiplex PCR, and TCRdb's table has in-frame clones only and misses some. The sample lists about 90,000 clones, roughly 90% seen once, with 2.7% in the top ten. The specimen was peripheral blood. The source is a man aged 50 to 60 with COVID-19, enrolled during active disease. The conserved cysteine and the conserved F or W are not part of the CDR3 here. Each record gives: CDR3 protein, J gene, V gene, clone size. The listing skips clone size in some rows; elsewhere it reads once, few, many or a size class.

ASTPTPLNTEAF | TRBJ1-1 | TRBV5-8 | .
ASSKTGGEGYT | TRBJ1-2 | TRBV6-5 | once
ASSPQQGRTEAF | TRBJ1-1 | TRBV11-2 | .
ASSSGVGTEAF | TRBJ1-1 | TRBV7-2 | .
AWSVQSNQPQH | TRBJ1-5 | TRBV30 | .
ASSPWTGNYEQY | TRBJ2-7 | TRBV6-2/TRBV6-3 | .
ATSRGQSNTEAF | TRBJ1-1 | TRBV15 | .
ASSLALRGLIAGGADTQY | TRBJ2-3 | TRBV13 | .
ASSQVTEVGNTIY | TRBJ1-3 | TRBV4-1 | .
ASSVRLRWDNEQF | TRBJ2-1 | TRBV19 | once
ASSLPSPGGGEKLF | TRBJ1-4 | TRBV5-1 | .
ASSVGQGVDTQY | TRBJ2-3 | TRBV2 | .
ASRDRTFVKPL | TRBJ1-1 | TRBV6-5 | .
ASKTSGGDTQY | TRBJ2-3 | TRBV6-5 | .
SVEDSPSTGTGELF | TRBJ2-2 | TRBV29-1 | .
ASSQDGRRAAYNEQF | TRBJ2-1 | TRBV4-3 | once
ASSQDGIGGWYEQY | TRBJ2-7 | TRBV4-2 | .
ASSIGQSQDTQY | TRBJ2-3 | TRBV19 | .
ASSTTYVLSTDTQY | TRBJ2-3 | TRBV7-2 | once
ASRSPGGAEEKLF | TRBJ1-4 | TRBV2 | .
ASSRDRNTEAF | TRBJ1-1 | TRBV6-5 | .
ASTLGREGNQPQH | TRBJ1-5 | TRBV19 | .
ASSQDLLVLAVGTDTQY | TRBJ2-3 | TRBV3-1/TRBV3-2 | few
ASSGAGNTDTQY | TRBJ2-3 | TRBV18 | .
ASSPGLSQNTEAF | TRBJ1-1 | TRBV7-9 | .
ASSLDRVYGYT | TRBJ1-2 | TRBV5-4 | few
SVEAQDTFYGYT | TRBJ1-2 | TRBV29-1 | .
ASSLGGGGFEKLF | TRBJ1-4 | TRBV7-9 | .
ASSLERGGTDTQY | TRBJ2-3 | TRBV7-9 | .
ASSQEGAPNQPQH | TRBJ1-5 | TRBV7-9 | .
ASSSRQGAPYEQY | TRBJ2-7 | TRBV7-2 | .
ASSPPGQGPEQY | TRBJ2-7 | TRBV18 | .
ASSVTGNTGELF | TRBJ2-2 | TRBV9 | .
ASSLVDRMNTEAF | TRBJ1-1 | TRBV5-1 | few
ASSQDQVSQPQH | TRBJ1-5 | TRBV4-1 | .
ASSYSWQGNSPLH | TRBJ1-6 | TRBV6-5 | .
ASSLGQMNTEAF | TRBJ1-1 | TRBV4-1 | .
ASSLWGSPSFATNEKLF | TRBJ1-4 | TRBV27 | .
AINSGQGAGDEQY | TRBJ2-7 | TRBV10-3 | .
AWSVASGGADTQY | TRBJ2-3 | TRBV30 | .
ASSLDQTGVVPLH | TRBJ1-6 | TRBV11-2 | .
ASSPRERARDEQF | TRBJ2-1 | TRBV11-2 | .
ASSFLGANEQF | . | TRBV7-7 | .
ASSLTGQPNTEAF | TRBJ1-1 | TRBV7-9 | .
ASSDGTGRNTGELF | TRBJ2-2 | TRBV2 | .
ASSQESSNQPQH | TRBJ1-5 | TRBV4-3 | .
ASRPIGQGALRNEKLF | TRBJ1-4 | TRBV27 | .
AWSVQGTSYEQY | TRBJ2-7 | TRBV30 | .
ASSIGTGVETQY | TRBJ2-5 | TRBV19 | .
ASSMAGGEYQPQH | TRBJ1-5 | TRBV19 | .
ASSERGSPLQETQY | TRBJ2-5 | TRBV7-3 | .
ASSQQGQAEAF | TRBJ1-1 | TRBV4-2 | .
ASSAGYFTYGYT | TRBJ1-2 | TRBV9 | .
ASSPWTSGYNEQF | TRBJ2-1 | TRBV14 | .
ASSLGQGSNQPQH | TRBJ1-5 | TRBV28 | few
ASSPPGAGGEQY | TRBJ2-7 | TRBV4-2 | .
ASSLLGTGGEKLF | TRBJ1-4 | TRBV7-2 | .
ASSHTGVLGTDTQY | TRBJ2-3 | TRBV4-1 | .
ATSDPRQGNQPQH | TRBJ1-5 | TRBV24-1 | .